This TCR beta chain was found in a study of CD8+ T cells in alopecia areata. Study-level information: Treated patients received oral tofacitinib, 5 to 10 mg twice daily. For 6 to 18 months, tofacitinib was taken, and 6 months off drug followed.

The study, taken as a whole, reports: Lesional scalp, notably in alopecia totalis/universalis, had clonality above that of normal scalp.

About this clone itself: Its antigen remains unidentified.

The treatment here: oral pan-JAK inhibitor, 5-10 mg twice daily. Lesional scalp tissue (obtained by punch biopsy) and peripheral blood were collected from alopecia areata patients. In each case, RNA was isolated and then reverse transcribed into cDNA as the sequencing template. Here immunoSEQ multiplex PCR was the method, and the copy in TCRdb shows in-frame clones only, minus some. The sample has 4,000 to 5,500 clones, around 93% seen once; the top ten hold roughly 19%. V was cut by 0 bases and J by 7 bases, with 15 bases left in between. Germline CDR1 is SGHDN and CDR2 is FVKESK. There are 15 residues in the CDR3.

The sample was skin, taken at week 4, from a patient treated with tofacitinib. The rearrangement uses TRBV14 and TRBJ1-2; weak D call: TRBD1 (5 bases). This sequence was found in a human donor with alopecia areata. CDR3: CASSQDPSGDVGYTF. The CDR3 region has the DNA TGTGCCAGCAGCCAAGACCCCTCGGGGGATGTTGGCTACACCTTC.